These T cell receptor beta chains were read from a single sample in a study of blood T cell repertoires in COVID-19. Sequenced by immunoSEQ multiplex PCR; TCRdb stores in-frame clones only, minus some. The sample has 86,000 or so clones, around 80% seen once. Sequencing was performed on peripheral blood. These receptors were obtained from an elderly woman with acute or convalescent COVID-19. CDR3s include the opening cysteine and the closing phenylalanine or tryptophan. D genes are given only for firm matches. The size field is filled for only some rows; it gives once, few, many or a size class.

d_call clone_size j_call v_call cdr3_aa cdr3_nt
TRBD2 NA TRBJ2-7 TRBV14 CASSQEGLAENYEQYF TGTGCCAGCAGCCAAGAGGGACTAGCGGAAAACTACGAGCAGTACTTC
NA few TRBJ2-5 TRBV6-5 CASSYSAGLQETQYF TGTGCCAGCAGTTACTCGGCAGGGCTGCAAGAGACCCAGTACTTC
TRBD1 NA TRBJ1-1 TRBV28 CASSLDRVIAEAFF TGTGCCAGCAGTCTCGACAGGGTAATCGCTGAAGCTTTCTTT
TRBD1 NA TRBJ1-1 TRBV5-1 CASSLAGGAGTEAFF TGCGCCAGCAGTTTAGCAGGGGGCGCGGGAACTGAAGCTTTCTTT
NA NA TRBJ1-1 TRBV3-1/TRBV3-2 CASSQGAGEYEAFF TGTGCCAGCAGCCAAGGGGCAGGGGAGTATGAAGCTTTCTTT
NA NA TRBJ2-2 TRBV6-5 CASSYTGSNTGELFF TGTGCCAGCAGTTACACCGGGTCGAACACCGGGGAGCTGTTTTTT
NA NA TRBJ2-5 TRBV5-1 CASSLAPGGETQYF TGCGCCAGCAGCTTGGCTCCCGGGGGAGAGACCCAGTACTTC
NA NA TRBJ2-3 TRBV9 CASSVARLTDTQYF TGTGCCAGCAGCGTAGCTAGGTTGACAGATACGCAGTATTTT
TRBD2 NA TRBJ2-5 TRBV5-4 CASSLGTSGHQETQYF TGTGCCAGCAGCCTAGGGACTAGCGGCCACCAAGAGACCCAGTACTTC
TRBD2 once TRBJ2-1 TRBV29-1 CSVETGGPTEQFF TGCAGCGTTGAAACGGGAGGGCCGACTGAGCAGTTCTTC
NA NA TRBJ2-5 TRBV16 CASSQSQGPEETQYF TGTGCCAGCAGCCAATCCCAGGGCCCCGAGGAGACCCAGTACTTC
TRBD1 NA TRBJ2-2 TRBV5-1 CASSSARQGRAGELFF TGCGCCAGCAGCTCCGCCCGACAGGGAAGAGCCGGGGAGCTGTTTTTT
NA NA TRBJ1-5 TRBV3-1/TRBV3-2 CASSQEATGLAQPQHF TGTGCCAGCAGCCAAGAAGCAACAGGTTTGGCTCAGCCCCAGCATTTT
TRBD1 NA TRBJ2-2 TRBV5-5 CASRERQPGQGTGTGELFF TGTGCCAGCAGAGAAAGACAACCGGGACAGGGTACGGGCACCGGGGAGCTGTTTTTT
NA once TRBJ1-5 TRBV19 CASTEISNQPQHF TGTGCCAGTACCGAGATCAGCAATCAGCCCCAGCATTTT
TRBD1 NA TRBJ1-1 TRBV3-1/TRBV3-2 CASSRETGEAFF TGTGCCAGCAGCCGTGAGACAGGGGAAGCTTTCTTT
NA NA TRBJ2-5 TRBV19 CASSHSSPGETQYF TGTGCCAGTAGCCACTCTAGCCCTGGGGAGACCCAGTACTTC
TRBD1 NA TRBJ1-4 TRBV5-1 CASSRGTGDEKLFF TGCGCCAGCAGTCGTGGAACAGGGGATGAAAAACTGTTTTTT
TRBD2 NA TRBJ2-3 TRBV9 CASSSFGGARTDTQYF TGTGCCAGCAGCTCCTTCGGGGGGGCAAGAACAGATACGCAGTATTTT
NA NA TRBJ2-1 TRBV11-3 CASSNGQYDEQFF TGTGCCAGCAGCAACGGACAGTACGATGAGCAGTTCTTC
TRBD1 NA TRBJ2-1 TRBV28 CASSSPGQIYNEQFF TGTGCCAGCAGTTCGCCGGGACAGATCTACAATGAGCAGTTCTTC
NA NA TRBJ1-1 TRBV6-4 CASSAGTPNTEAFF TGTGCCAGCAGTGCCGGGACACCTAACACTGAAGCTTTCTTT
NA NA TRBJ2-5 TRBV2 CASTREPQETQYF TGTGCCAGCACCAGGGAACCCCAAGAGACCCAGTACTTC
NA few TRBJ1-6 TRBV6-5 CASSQRAAPLHF TGTGCCAGCAGTCAGAGGGCGGCACCCCTCCACTTT
TRBD1 once TRBJ2-5 TRBV19 CASSIKGTGNQETQYF TGTGCCAGTAGTATTAAAGGGACAGGGAATCAAGAGACCCAGTACTTC
NA NA TRBJ1-1 TRBV5-1 CASTPQGSNTEAFF TGCGCCAGCACCCCACAGGGATCGAACACTGAAGCTTTCTTT
TRBD1 NA TRBJ1-5 TRBV7-8 CASRSGQGGNQPQHF TGTGCCAGCAGATCGGGACAGGGCGGCAATCAGCCCCAGCATTTT
TRBD1 NA TRBJ2-5 TRBV2 CASSFWDSLQETQYF TGTGCCAGCTCGTTTTGGGACAGTTTACAAGAGACCCAGTACTTC
NA few TRBJ1-1 TRBV28 CASITGMNTEAFF TGTGCCAGCATTACAGGCATGAACACTGAAGCTTTCTTT
TRBD2 NA TRBJ2-7 TRBV9 CASSAGGGVYEQYF TGTGCCAGCAGCGCGGGGGGAGGGGTCTACGAGCAGTACTTC
NA NA TRBJ2-2 TRBV27 CASSLGSGNTGELFF TGTGCCAGCAGTTTAGGCTCAGGGAACACCGGGGAGCTGTTTTTT
TRBD1 once TRBJ2-3 TRBV10-2 CAISTGQGVADTQYF TGCGCCATTTCAACGGGACAGGGGGTAGCAGATACGCAGTATTTT
TRBD2 NA TRBJ2-4 TRBV6-5 CASRRAGGAQLYYF TGTGCCAGCAGGCGTGCCGGGGGGGCGCAATTATACTACTTC
TRBD1 NA TRBJ1-2 TRBV12-3/TRBV12-4 CASRKQGFGGYTF TGTGCCAGCAGAAAACAGGGGTTTGGGGGCTACACCTTC
TRBD2 NA TRBJ2-1 TRBV5-4 CASSLSSGRANEQFF TGTGCCAGCAGCTTGAGTAGCGGGAGGGCCAATGAGCAGTTCTTC
NA NA TRBJ2-2 TRBV9 CASSVEGGGNTGELFF TGTGCCAGCAGCGTAGAGGGCGGAGGGAACACCGGGGAGCTGTTTTTT
TRBD2 NA TRBJ2-1 TRBV7-8 CASSSSPLAGGNEQFF TGTGCCAGCAGCTCGTCCCCACTAGCGGGAGGCAATGAGCAGTTCTTC
NA NA TRBJ2-1 TRBV2 CASSEGGTFNEQFF TGTGCCAGCAGTGAGGGAGGGACATTCAATGAGCAGTTCTTC
TRBD2 NA TRBJ2-7 TRBV5-1 CASSLGTTSLSYEQYF TGCGCCAGCAGCTTGGGAACGACTAGCCTCTCCTACGAGCAGTACTTC
TRBD2 NA TRBJ2-1 TRBV3-1/TRBV3-2 CASSRTSGRPGEQFF TGTGCCAGCAGCCGCACTAGCGGGAGGCCAGGTGAGCAGTTCTTC